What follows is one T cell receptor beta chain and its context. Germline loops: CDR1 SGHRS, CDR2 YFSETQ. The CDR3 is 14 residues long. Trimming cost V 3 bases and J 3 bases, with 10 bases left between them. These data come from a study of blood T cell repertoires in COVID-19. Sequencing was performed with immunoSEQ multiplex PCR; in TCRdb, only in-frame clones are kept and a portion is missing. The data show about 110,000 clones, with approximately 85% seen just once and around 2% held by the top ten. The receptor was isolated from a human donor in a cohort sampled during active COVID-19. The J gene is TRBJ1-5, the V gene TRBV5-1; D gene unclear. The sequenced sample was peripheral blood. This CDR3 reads CASSSEGINQPQHF. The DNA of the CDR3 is TGCGCCAGCAGCTCGGAGGGTATCAATCAGCCCCAGCATTTT.